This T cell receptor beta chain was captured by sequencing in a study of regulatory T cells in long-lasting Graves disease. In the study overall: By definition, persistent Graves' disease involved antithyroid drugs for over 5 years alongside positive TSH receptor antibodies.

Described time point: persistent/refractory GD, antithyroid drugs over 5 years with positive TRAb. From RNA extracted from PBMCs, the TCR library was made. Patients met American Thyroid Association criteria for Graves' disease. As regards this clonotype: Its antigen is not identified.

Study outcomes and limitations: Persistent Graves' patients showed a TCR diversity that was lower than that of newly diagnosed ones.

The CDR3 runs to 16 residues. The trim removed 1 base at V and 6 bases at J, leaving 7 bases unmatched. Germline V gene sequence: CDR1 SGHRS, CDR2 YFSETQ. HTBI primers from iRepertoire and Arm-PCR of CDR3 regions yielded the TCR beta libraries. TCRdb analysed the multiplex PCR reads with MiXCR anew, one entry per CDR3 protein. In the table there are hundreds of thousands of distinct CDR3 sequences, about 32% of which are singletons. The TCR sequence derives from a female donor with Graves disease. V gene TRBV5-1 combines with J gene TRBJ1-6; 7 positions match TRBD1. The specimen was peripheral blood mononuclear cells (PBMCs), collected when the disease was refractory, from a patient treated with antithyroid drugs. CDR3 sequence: CASSLIGTDPNSPLHF. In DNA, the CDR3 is TGCGCCAGCAGCTTGATCGGGACAGACCCTAATTCACCCCTCCACTTT.